The 3 T cell receptor beta chains in this list originate from one sample, sequenced in a study of blood T cell repertoires in COVID-19 (dated by TCRdb to about 2020). Libraries were made using the immunoSEQ multiplex PCR assay. This is the immuneACCESS table as TCRdb keeps it, with only in-frame sequences that have V and J called. A part of the clones is gone; compared with another copy, unresolved V genes explain less than half, and the rest is unexplained. The sample has around 200,000 clones on record, 85% of them singletons. The ten largest clones represent approximately 19% of the sample. Sequenced sample: PBMCs or T cells enriched from blood (not recorded which). These receptors were obtained from a man aged 35-49 years who had recovered from COVID-19.

The rearrangement uses TRBV5-8 and TRBJ2-7; 8 bases agree with TRBD1. From germline, CDR1 is SGHTS and CDR2 YDEGEE. There are 17 residues in the CDR3. J was trimmed by 5 bases and V by 2 bases; bases with no gene match: 15. The DNA for the CDR3 is TGTGCCAGCAGCTTTCCTTCCGGGACAGGACGTGTGGACGAGCAGTACTTC. It translates to CASSFPSGTGRVDEQYF. The entire variable domain, with the rest obtained from reference TRBV5-8 and TRBJ2-7, is as follows: EAGVTQSPTHLIKTRGQQATLRCSPISGHTSVYWYQQALGLGLQFLLWYDEGEERNRGNFPPRFSGRQFPNYSSELNVNALELEDSALYLCASSFPSGTGRVDEQYFGPGTRLTVT.

The rearrangement uses TRBV19 and TRBJ1-3, with no clear D. The CDR3 consists of 15 residues. The V end lost 6 bases, the J end lost 0 bases, and 12 bases lay between the germline ends. Germline CDR1 and CDR2: LNHDA and SQIVND (reference sequence). The CDR3 DNA reads as TGTGCCAGTAGCACCTACCACCACTCTGGAAACACCATATATTTT. Its protein product is CASSTYHHSGNTIYF.

V usage is TRBV18 and J usage is TRBJ2-2, with D perhaps matching TRBD1 (5 bases). The CDR3 loop spans 16 amino acids. Trimming took 2 bases from V and 2 from J, leaving 12 bases between them. The V gene's germline CDR1 is KGHSH and CDR2 LQKENI. This CDR3 reads CASSPGAPTNTGELFF. DNA for the CDR3: TGTGCCAGCTCACCAGGGGCACCGACAAACACCGGGGAGCTGTTTTTT.